The clone carrying this T cell receptor (beta chain) was found a few times. The junction does not match germline at one end; this may be a read error. This CDR3 contains 16 residues. Germline V lookup: CDR1 SSHAT, CDR2 FNYEAQ (reference sequence). A sample-barcoded 5' primer and a J-beta primer mix were used in a second PCR of roughly 6 to 11 cycles. Each cDNA molecule received a tag from a template-switch adaptor that had 12 random nucleotides. TCRdb passed the 5' RACE reads through MiXCR, listing each CDR3 protein once. The profile covers 800,000 to 950,000 distinct CDR3 sequences, with roughly 28% appearing a single time and roughly 10% taken by the ten largest. This entry comes from a study of blood T cells in healthy people across ages. The sample was also linked to a second study, of T cells of mothers and their children.

The sequencing input was blood. This clonotype originated in a woman in her 40s in good health. V gene TRBV7-7 combines with J gene TRBJ2-2, with TRBD2 identical over 7 bases. As DNA, the CDR3 is TGTGCTAGCAGCCCCGTTCAGCGGGGGAACACCGGGGAGCTGTTTTTT. Amino acids: CASSPVQRGNTGELFF.